These T cell receptor beta chains were read from a single sample in a study of blood T cell repertoires in COVID-19. Assay: immunoSEQ multiplex PCR; the TCRdb copy retains only in-frame clones and omits some. The table includes some 180,000 clones, roughly four fifths detected once. Sequenced sample: peripheral blood. Receptors originate from a woman aged 80 or older with COVID-19, enrolled during active disease. Each CDR3 is given with its conserved first and last residue. Each record gives: clone size, V gene, D gene, J gene, CDR3 protein, CDR3 DNA. The D gene is left open where the match is weak. Part of the rows lack a size; the others show once, few, many or a class for expanded clones.

clone size: -; V gene: TRBV3-1/TRBV3-2; D gene: TRBD2; J gene: TRBJ2-2; CDR3 protein: CASSRMGLAVRPGELFF; CDR3 DNA: TGTGCCAGCAGCCGCATGGGACTAGCGGTGAGACCCGGGGAGCTGTTTTTT
clone size: -; V gene: TRBV19; D gene: TRBD2; J gene: TRBJ2-5; CDR3 protein: CASSLEGGPGLAGGPMETQYF; CDR3 DNA: TGTGCCAGTAGCTTGGAGGGAGGGCCGGGACTAGCGGGAGGGCCTATGGAGACCCAGTACTTC
clone size: -; V gene: TRBV18; D gene: -; J gene: TRBJ1-4; CDR3 protein: CASSPPETVEKLFF; CDR3 DNA: TGTGCCAGCTCACCACCCGAGACAGTAGAAAAACTGTTTTTT
clone size: -; V gene: TRBV5-4; D gene: -; J gene: TRBJ2-1; CDR3 protein: CASSWGTASHLSNEQFF; CDR3 DNA: TGTGCCAGCAGCTGGGGGACTGCTTCCCACCTATCTAATGAGCAGTTCTTC
clone size: -; V gene: TRBV4-1; D gene: -; J gene: TRBJ1-1; CDR3 protein: CASSQDLRGTLNTEAFF; CDR3 DNA: TGCGCCAGCAGCCAAGATCTTAGGGGAACCCTGAACACTGAAGCTTTCTTT
clone size: -; V gene: TRBV11-2; D gene: -; J gene: TRBJ1-6; CDR3 protein: CASSPWGVDSPLHF; CDR3 DNA: TGTGCCAGCAGCCCCTGGGGGGTGGATTCACCCCTCCACTTT
clone size: -; V gene: TRBV7-9; D gene: TRBD1; J gene: TRBJ1-2; CDR3 protein: CAIGTGVIYGYTF; CDR3 DNA: TGTGCCATCGGCACAGGGGTAATCTATGGCTACACCTTC
clone size: -; V gene: TRBV4-2; D gene: TRBD2; J gene: TRBJ2-3; CDR3 protein: CASSQVVERGTDTQYF; CDR3 DNA: TGTGCCAGCAGCCAAGTGGTAGAGCGGGGAACAGATACGCAGTATTTT
clone size: -; V gene: TRBV29-1; D gene: TRBD1; J gene: TRBJ1-2; CDR3 protein: CSATTGAPFYGYTF; CDR3 DNA: TGCAGCGCCACGACAGGGGCCCCTTTCTATGGCTACACCTTC
clone size: -; V gene: TRBV30; D gene: TRBD1; J gene: TRBJ1-1; CDR3 protein: CASNRDSEAFF; CDR3 DNA: TGTGCCTCAAACCGGGACAGTGAAGCTTTCTTT
clone size: once; V gene: TRBV18; D gene: TRBD1; J gene: TRBJ1-2; CDR3 protein: CASSPRTGQGIYGYTF; CDR3 DNA: TGTGCCAGCTCACCCCGGACCGGACAGGGGATCTATGGCTACACCTTC
clone size: -; V gene: TRBV20-1; D gene: -; J gene: TRBJ2-7; CDR3 protein: CSARGQNEQYF; CDR3 DNA: TGCAGTGCTAGAGGGCAAAACGAGCAGTACTTC
clone size: -; V gene: TRBV6-5; D gene: -; J gene: TRBJ1-3; CDR3 protein: CASREISGNTIYF; CDR3 DNA: TGTGCCAGCAGAGAGATCTCTGGAAACACCATATATTTT
clone size: few; V gene: TRBV5-4; D gene: TRBD1; J gene: TRBJ2-7; CDR3 protein: CASSGITGGGYEQYF; CDR3 DNA: TGTGCCAGCAGCGGAATTACAGGGGGCGGTTACGAGCAGTACTTC
clone size: -; V gene: TRBV6-4; D gene: -; J gene: TRBJ2-3; CDR3 protein: CASSDSTRDTQYF; CDR3 DNA: TGTGCCAGCAGTGACTCTACTAGAGATACGCAGTATTTT
clone size: -; V gene: TRBV5-4; D gene: -; J gene: TRBJ1-4; CDR3 protein: CASSSTGGSEKLFF; CDR3 DNA: TGTGCCAGCAGCAGCACGGGGGGTAGTGAAAAACTGTTTTTT
clone size: -; V gene: TRBV7-9; D gene: TRBD1; J gene: TRBJ1-6; CDR3 protein: CASSRDRGSSYNSPLHF; CDR3 DNA: TGTGCCAGCAGCCGCGACAGGGGAAGCTCCTATAATTCACCCCTCCACTTT
clone size: -; V gene: TRBV6-6; D gene: -; J gene: TRBJ2-4; CDR3 protein: CASSPSGEGIQYF; CDR3 DNA: TGTGCCAGCAGCCCTTCAGGGGAGGGCATTCAGTACTTC
clone size: few; V gene: TRBV7-6; D gene: TRBD1; J gene: TRBJ1-1; CDR3 protein: CASSQDRETEAFF; CDR3 DNA: TGTGCCAGCAGCCAGGACAGGGAGACTGAAGCTTTCTTT
clone size: -; V gene: TRBV3-1/TRBV3-2; D gene: -; J gene: TRBJ2-7; CDR3 protein: CASSPLASAYEQYF; CDR3 DNA: TGTGCCAGCAGCCCTCTTGCCAGCGCCTACGAGCAGTACTTC
clone size: -; V gene: TRBV2; D gene: -; J gene: TRBJ2-6; CDR3 protein: CASSAEVGANVLTF; CDR3 DNA: TGTGCCAGCAGTGCCGAGGTCGGGGCCAACGTCCTGACTTTC
clone size: few; V gene: TRBV5-4; D gene: TRBD1; J gene: TRBJ2-7; CDR3 protein: CASSKGTDTFEQYF; CDR3 DNA: TGTGCCAGCAGCAAAGGGACAGACACCTTCGAGCAGTACTTC
clone size: -; V gene: TRBV30; D gene: -; J gene: TRBJ1-6; CDR3 protein: CAWENTPPLHF; CDR3 DNA: TGTGCCTGGGAGAACACACCACCCCTCCACTTT
clone size: -; V gene: TRBV19; D gene: TRBD1; J gene: TRBJ2-7; CDR3 protein: CASSRDRYEQYF; CDR3 DNA: TGTGCCAGTAGTCGGGACAGGTACGAGCAGTACTTC
clone size: -; V gene: TRBV7-9; D gene: -; J gene: TRBJ2-3; CDR3 protein: CASSLVGVGDTQYF; CDR3 DNA: TGTGCCAGCAGCTTAGTAGGGGTCGGAGATACGCAGTATTTT
clone size: -; V gene: TRBV6-5; D gene: TRBD2; J gene: TRBJ2-7; CDR3 protein: CASSYSGLVDYEQYF; CDR3 DNA: TGTGCCAGCAGTTATTCGGGACTAGTGGACTACGAGCAGTACTTC
clone size: -; V gene: TRBV5-1; D gene: TRBD2; J gene: TRBJ2-7; CDR3 protein: CASSPQLAGGLYEQYF; CDR3 DNA: TGCGCCAGCAGCCCCCAACTAGCGGGAGGGCTCTACGAGCAGTACTTC